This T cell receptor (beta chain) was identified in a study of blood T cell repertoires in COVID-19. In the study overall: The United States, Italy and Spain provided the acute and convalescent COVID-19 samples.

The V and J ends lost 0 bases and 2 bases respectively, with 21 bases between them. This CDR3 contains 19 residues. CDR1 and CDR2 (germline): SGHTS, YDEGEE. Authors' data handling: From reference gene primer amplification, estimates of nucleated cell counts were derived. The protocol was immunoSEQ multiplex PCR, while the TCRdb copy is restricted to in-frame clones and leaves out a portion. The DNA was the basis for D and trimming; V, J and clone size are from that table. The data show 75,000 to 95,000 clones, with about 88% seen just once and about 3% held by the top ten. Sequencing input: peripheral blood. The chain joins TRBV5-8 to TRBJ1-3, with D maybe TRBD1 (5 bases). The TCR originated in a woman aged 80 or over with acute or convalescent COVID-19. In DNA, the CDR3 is TGTGCCAGCAGCTTGGTAGGCGACCGGGGGGACTCTCCTGGAAACACCATATATTTT. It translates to CASSLVGDRGDSPGNTIYF.